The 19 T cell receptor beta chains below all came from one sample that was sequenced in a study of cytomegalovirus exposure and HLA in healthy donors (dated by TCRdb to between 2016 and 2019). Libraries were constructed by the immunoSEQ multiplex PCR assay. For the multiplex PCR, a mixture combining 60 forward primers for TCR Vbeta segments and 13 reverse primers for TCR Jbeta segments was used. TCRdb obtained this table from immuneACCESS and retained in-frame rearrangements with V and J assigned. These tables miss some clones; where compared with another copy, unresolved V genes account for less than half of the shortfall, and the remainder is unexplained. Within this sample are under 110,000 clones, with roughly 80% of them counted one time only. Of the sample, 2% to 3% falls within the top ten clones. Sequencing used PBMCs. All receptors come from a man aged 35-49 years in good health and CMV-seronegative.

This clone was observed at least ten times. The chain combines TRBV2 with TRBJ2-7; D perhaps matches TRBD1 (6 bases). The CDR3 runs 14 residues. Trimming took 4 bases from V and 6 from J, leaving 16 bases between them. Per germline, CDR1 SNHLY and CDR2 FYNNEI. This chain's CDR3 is CASSVAGPGVEQYF. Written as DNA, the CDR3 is TGTGCCAGCAGTGTGGCCGGTCCAGGGGTCGAGCAGTACTTC.

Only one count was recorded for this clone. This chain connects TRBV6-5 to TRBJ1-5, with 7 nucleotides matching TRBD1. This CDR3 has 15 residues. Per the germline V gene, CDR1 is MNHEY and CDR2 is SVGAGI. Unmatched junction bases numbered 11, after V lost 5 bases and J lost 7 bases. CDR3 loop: CASSRDRQGGQPQHF. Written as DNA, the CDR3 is TGTGCCAGCAGTCGGGATAGACAGGGCGGGCAGCCCCAGCATTTT.

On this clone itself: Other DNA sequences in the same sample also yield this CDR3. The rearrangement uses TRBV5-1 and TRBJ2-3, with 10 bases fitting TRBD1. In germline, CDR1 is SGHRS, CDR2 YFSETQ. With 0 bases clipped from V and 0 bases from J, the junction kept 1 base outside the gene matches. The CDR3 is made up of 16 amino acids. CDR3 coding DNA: TGCGCCAGCAGCTTGGAGGGACAGGGGAGCACAGATACGCAGTATTTT. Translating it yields CASSLEGQGSTDTQYF.

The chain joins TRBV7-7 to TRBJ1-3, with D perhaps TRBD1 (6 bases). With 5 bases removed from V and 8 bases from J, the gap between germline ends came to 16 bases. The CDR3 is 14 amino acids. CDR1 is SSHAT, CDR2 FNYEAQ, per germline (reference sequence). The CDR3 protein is CASSQGTGFYTIYF. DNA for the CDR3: TGTGCCAGCAGCCAGGGAACAGGGTTTTACACCATATATTTT.

The CDR3 DNA reads as TGTGCCAGCAGCTCGCTAGCGGGGGGGATCGGGGAGCTGTTTTTT. It specifies CASSSLAGGIGELFF. The V gene is TRBV11-2, the J gene TRBJ2-2; 12 bases map to TRBD2. Trimming cost V 4 bases and J 7 bases; bases outside gene matches: 4. This CDR3 contains 15 residues. Germline V gene lookup returns CDR1 SGHAT and CDR2 FQNNGV.

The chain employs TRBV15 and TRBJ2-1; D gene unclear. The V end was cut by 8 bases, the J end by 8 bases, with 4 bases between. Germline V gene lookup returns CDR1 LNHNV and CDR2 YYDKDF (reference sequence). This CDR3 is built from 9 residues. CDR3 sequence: CATSDEQFF. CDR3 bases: TGTGCCACCTCCGATGAGCAGTTCTTC.

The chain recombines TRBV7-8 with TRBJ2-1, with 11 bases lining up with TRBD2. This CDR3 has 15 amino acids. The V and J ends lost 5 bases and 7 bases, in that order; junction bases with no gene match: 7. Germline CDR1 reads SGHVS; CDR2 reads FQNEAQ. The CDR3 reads CASSDLAGGYNEQFF. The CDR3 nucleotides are TGTGCCAGCAGCGACCTAGCGGGGGGTTATAATGAGCAGTTCTTC. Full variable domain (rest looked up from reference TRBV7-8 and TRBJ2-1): GAGVSQSPRYKVAKRGQDVALRCDPISGHVSLFWYQQALGQGPEFLTYFQNEAQLDKSGLPSDRFFAERPEGSVSTLKIQRTQQEDSAVYLCASSDLAGGYNEQFFGPGTRLTVL.

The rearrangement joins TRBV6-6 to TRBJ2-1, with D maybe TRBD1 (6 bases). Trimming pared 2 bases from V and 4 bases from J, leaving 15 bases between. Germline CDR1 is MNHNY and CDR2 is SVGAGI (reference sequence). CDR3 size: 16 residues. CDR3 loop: CASSYEGVLGYNEQFF. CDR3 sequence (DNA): TGTGCCAGCAGTTACGAGGGGGTCCTTGGATACAATGAGCAGTTCTTC.

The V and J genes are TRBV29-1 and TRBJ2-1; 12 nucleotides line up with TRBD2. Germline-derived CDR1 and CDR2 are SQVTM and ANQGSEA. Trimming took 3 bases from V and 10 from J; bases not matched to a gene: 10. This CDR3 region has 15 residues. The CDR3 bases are TGCAGCGTTGAGACTAGCGGGGGCCGACGGGGAGAGCAGTTCTTC. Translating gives CSVETSGGRRGEQFF.

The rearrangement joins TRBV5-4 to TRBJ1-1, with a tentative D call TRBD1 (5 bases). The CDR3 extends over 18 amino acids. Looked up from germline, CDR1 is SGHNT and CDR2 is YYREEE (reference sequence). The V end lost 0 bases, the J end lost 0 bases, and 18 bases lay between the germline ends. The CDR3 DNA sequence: TGTGCCAGCAGCTTGGGTTGGCAGGGTCCCACGATGAACACTGAAGCTTTCTTT. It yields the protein CASSLGWQGPTMNTEAFF.

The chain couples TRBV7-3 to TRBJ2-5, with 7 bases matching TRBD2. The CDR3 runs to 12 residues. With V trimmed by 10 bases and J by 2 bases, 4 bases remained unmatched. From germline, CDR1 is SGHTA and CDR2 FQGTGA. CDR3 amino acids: CATERGQETQYF. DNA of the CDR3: TGTGCCACTGAGCGGGGACAAGAGACCCAGTACTTC.

The CDR3 region has the DNA TGTGCTAGTGGTTTGGTTCTCAACCTAGGCACTGAAGCTTTCTTT. It translates to CASGLVLNLGTEAFF. The chain employs TRBV12-5 and TRBJ1-1; D is unclear. Trimming removed 0 bases at V and 4 bases at J, with 12 bases between. The CDR3 spans 15 residues. Germline V gives CDR1 LGHNT, CDR2 FRNRAP.

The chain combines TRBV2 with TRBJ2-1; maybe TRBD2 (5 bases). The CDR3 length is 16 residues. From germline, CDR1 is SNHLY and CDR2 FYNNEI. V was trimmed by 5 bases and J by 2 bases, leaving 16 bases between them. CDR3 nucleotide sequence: TGTGCCAGCAGTCGTCTAGCCTCCCTAGCCTACAATGAGCAGTTCTTC. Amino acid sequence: CASSRLASLAYNEQFF.

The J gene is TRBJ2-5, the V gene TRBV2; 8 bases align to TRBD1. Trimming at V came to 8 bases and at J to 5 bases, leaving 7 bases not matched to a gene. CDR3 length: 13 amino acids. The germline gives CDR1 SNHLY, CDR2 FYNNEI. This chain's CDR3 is CASLTGVRETQYF. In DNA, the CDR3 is TGTGCCAGCTTGACAGGGGTCCGGGAGACCCAGTACTTC.

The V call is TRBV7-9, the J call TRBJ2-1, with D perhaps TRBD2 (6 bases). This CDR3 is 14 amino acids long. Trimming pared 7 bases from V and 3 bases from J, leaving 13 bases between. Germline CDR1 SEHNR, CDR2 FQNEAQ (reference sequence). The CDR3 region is CASKSPGDYNEQFF. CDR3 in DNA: TGTGCCAGCAAGTCCCCGGGGGACTACAATGAGCAGTTCTTC.

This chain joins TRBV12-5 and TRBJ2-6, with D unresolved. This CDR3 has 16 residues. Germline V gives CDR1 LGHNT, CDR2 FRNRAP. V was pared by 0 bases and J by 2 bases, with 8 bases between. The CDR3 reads CASGLVGGAGANVLTF. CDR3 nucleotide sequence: TGTGCTAGTGGTTTGGTAGGTGGAGCTGGGGCCAACGTCCTGACTTTC.

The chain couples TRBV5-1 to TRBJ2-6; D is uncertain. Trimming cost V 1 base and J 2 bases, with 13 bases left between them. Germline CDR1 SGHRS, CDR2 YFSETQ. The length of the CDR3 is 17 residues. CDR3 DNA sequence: TGCGCCAGCAGCTTGCGTCTCTTGGCAACTGGGGCCAACGTCCTGACTTTC. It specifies CASSLRLLATGANVLTF.

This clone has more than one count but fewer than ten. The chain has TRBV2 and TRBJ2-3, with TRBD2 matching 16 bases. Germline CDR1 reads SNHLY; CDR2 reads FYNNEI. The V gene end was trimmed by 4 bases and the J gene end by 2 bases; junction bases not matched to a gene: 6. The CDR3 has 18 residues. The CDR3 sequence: CASSALGTSGGATDTQYF. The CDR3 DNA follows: TGTGCCAGCAGTGCGCTTGGGACTAGCGGGGGGGCCACAGATACGCAGTATTTT.

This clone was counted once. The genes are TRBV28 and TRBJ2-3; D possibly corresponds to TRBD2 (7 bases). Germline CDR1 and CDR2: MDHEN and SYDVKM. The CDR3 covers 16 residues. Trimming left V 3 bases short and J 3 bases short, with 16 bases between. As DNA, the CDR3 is TGTGCCAGCAGTTTTGTGGGGGGGCCTCTAACAGATACGCAGTATTTT. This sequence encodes CASSFVGGPLTDTQYF.